The clone carrying this T cell receptor (beta chain) was seen a few times. Antigen unknown. This specimen comes from a study of beta chain features in type 1 diabetes. V was clipped by 7 bases and J by 0 bases, with 13 bases between them. This CDR3 is built from 15 residues. All of the isolated RNA was reverse transcribed, so expressed TCRB transcripts were sequenced. Some clones are missing from TCRdb's copy, which holds only in-frame ones; the method was immunoSEQ multiplex PCR. The profile shows about 710,000 clones, around 15% of them singletons. Study-wide results and caveats: Patients with Type 1 diabetes showed moderately but significantly shorter TCRB CDR3s in all four CD4+ subsets.

The sample comprised naive CD4+ T cells from blood. The clonotype originates from a man younger than 35 with type 1 diabetes. The chain recombines TRBV23-1 with TRBJ2-1, with unresolved D. TRBV23-1 is classed as an ORF, of uncertain function. The CDR3 spells CASNRHLFSYNEQFF. CDR3 bases: TGCGCCAGCAACCGACACTTGTTCTCCTACAATGAGCAGTTCTTC.